These 16 T cell receptor beta chains came from one sample sequenced in a study of T-cell memory formation after mild COVID-19. TCRdb used MiXCR to reprocess the 5' RACE reads, holding one entry per CDR3 protein. The sample shows about 14,000 distinct CDR3 sequences, roughly a fifth of them seen only once. The sequencing sample was made of PBMCs or a T cell subset sorted from them (not recorded which). The receptors here all came from an adult woman who had mild COVID-19 (a few samples of this study predate the infection). Cell type and time point are not known.

This clonotype was seen many times. The chain couples TRBV12-3 or TRBV12-4 to TRBJ2-2, with 8 nucleotides matching TRBD2. Trimming removed 1 base from V and 6 bases from J; junction bases left unmatched: 4. This CDR3 spans 15 amino acids. CDR3 sequence: CASSLVAGGSGELFF. CDR3 coding DNA: TGTGCCAGCAGTTTAGTGGCGGGAGGTTCCGGGGAGCTGTTTTTT.

This clonotype was recorded many times. The junction shows a germline mismatch at one end, possibly a read error. The V call is TRBV5-6, the J call TRBJ2-7, with TRBD2 matching 7 bases. The CDR3 loop spans 12 amino acids. The V gene's germline CDR1 is SGHDT and CDR2 YYEEEE. In nucleotides, the CDR3 is TGTGCCAGCAGTTTGGGGGGGGTCGAGCAGTACTTC. It translates to CASSLGGVEQYF. The whole variable domain, filled in from reference TRBV5-6 and TRBJ2-7, reads DAGVTQSPTHLIKTRGQQVTLRCSPKSGHDTVSWYQQALGQGPQFIFQYYEEEERQRGNFPDRFSGHQFPNYSSELNVNALLLGDSALYLCASSLGGVEQYFGPGTRLTVT.

This clonotype was counted a single time. The chain carries TRBV7-9 and TRBJ2-7, with D maybe TRBD2 (5 bases). CDR3 length equals 14 residues. Germline CDR1 and CDR2: SEHNR and FQNEAQ (reference sequence). V was clipped by 1 base and J by 2 bases, with 9 bases between them. In DNA form, the CDR3 reads TGTGCCAGCAGCTTAGGGGGAGTAGCCTACGAGCAGTACTTC. Its protein product is CASSLGGVAYEQYF.

This clonotype was counted many times. The V gene is TRBV29-1, the J gene TRBJ1-1; D perhaps matches TRBD1 (5 bases). CDR1 and CDR2 from the germline V gene are SQVTM and ANQGSEA. The CDR3 is made up of 9 amino acids. V was pared by 7 bases and J by 6 bases, with 6 bases between. The chain's CDR3 is CSEGPEAFF. The CDR3 DNA reads as TGCAGCGAGGGGCCTGAAGCTTTCTTT.

This clonotype was found many times. The chain joins TRBV9 to TRBJ2-1; 11 nucleotides match TRBD2. Trimming took 3 bases from V and 8 from J; bases not matched to a gene: 13. The CDR3 runs 17 residues. CDR1 and CDR2 (germline): SGDLS, YYNGEE. The chain's CDR3 is CASSEFVAGGPLDEQFF. DNA of the CDR3: TGTGCCAGCAGCGAATTTGTAGCGGGAGGGCCGCTCGATGAGCAGTTCTTC.

This clonotype was seen many times. The CDR3 here is CAISESGWQGRTDTQYF. The CDR3, as DNA: TGTGCCATCAGTGAGTCGGGTTGGCAGGGCCGCACAGATACGCAGTATTTT. V is TRBV10-3 and J is TRBJ2-3; tentatively, D is TRBD1 (5 bases). This CDR3 comprises 17 residues. V lost 0 bases to trimming and J lost 1 base, with 14 bases between them. Germline lookup yields CDR1 ENHRY and CDR2 SYGVKD.

This clonotype occurred many times. CDR3 region: CASGPRGQGRSEAFF. CDR3 bases: TGTGCCAGCGGGCCCCGCGGACAGGGGCGCTCTGAAGCTTTCTTT. V is TRBV6-2 or TRBV6-3 and J is TRBJ1-1; 9 nucleotides line up with TRBD1. With 8 bases clipped from V and 6 bases from J, the junction kept 13 bases outside the gene matches. The CDR3 extends over 15 amino acids. Germline V gene data show CDR1 as MNHEY and CDR2 as SVGEGT.

This clonotype occurred many times. This chain links TRBV5-1 with TRBJ1-1; D is undetermined. Germline assignment: CDR1 SGHRS and CDR2 YFSETQ. V lost 0 bases and J lost 1, with 10 bases in between. This CDR3 region has 15 residues. Here the CDR3 reads CASSLGGIENTEAFF. CDR3 nucleotides: TGCGCCAGCAGCTTGGGGGGAATTGAGAACACTGAAGCTTTCTTT.

In its sample, this clonotype was seen many times. The chain couples TRBV5-1 to TRBJ2-3, with TRBD2 matching over 10 bases. The CDR3 runs to 15 residues. The ends lost 4 bases at V and 3 bases at J; junction bases unmatched: 5. Germline V gene lookup returns CDR1 SGHRS and CDR2 YFSETQ. The CDR3: CASSAGTSVTDTQYF. CDR3 DNA: TGCGCCAGCAGCGCCGGGACTAGCGTTACAGATACGCAGTATTTT.

This clonotype was recorded many times. The V call is TRBV5-1, the J call TRBJ1-1; possible D gene TRBD1, 6 bases. The CDR3 runs 14 residues. Per germline, CDR1 SGHRS and CDR2 YFSETQ. V was shortened by 4 bases and J by 2 bases, with 12 bases between the two germline ends. This chain's CDR3 is CASSLGTSNTEAFF. DNA for the CDR3: TGCGCCAGCAGCCTCGGGACATCTAACACTGAAGCTTTCTTT.

V gene TRBV6-5 combines with J gene TRBJ2-3; perhaps TRBD1 as D (6 bases). The CDR3 spans 12 residues. Germline values: CDR1 MNHEY, CDR2 SVGAGI. V lost 8 bases and J 3 bases, leaving 9 bases between the germline ends. In DNA form, the CDR3 reads TGTGCCAGCGGGGGCTCTACAGATACGCAGTATTTT. It codes for CASGGSTDTQYF.

Ten or more counts support this clonotype. The chain couples TRBV2 to TRBJ1-1; no definite D call. Trimming stripped 6 bases from V and 2 bases from J, with 10 bases between. The CDR3 loop spans 13 amino acids. Germline assignment: CDR1 SNHLY and CDR2 FYNNEI. Here the CDR3 DNA reads TGTGCCAGCAGCAGGACCTCTAACACTGAAGCTTTCTTT. As protein: CASSRTSNTEAFF.

This clonotype came up many times. The chain couples TRBV7-9 to TRBJ1-2; D is unclear. V was shortened by 1 base and J by 8 bases, with 11 bases between the two germline ends. From germline, CDR1 is SEHNR and CDR2 FQNEAQ (reference sequence). This CDR3 has 13 amino acids. The CDR3 loop is CASSLETLEGYTF. As DNA, the CDR3 is TGTGCCAGCAGCTTAGAGACCCTGGAGGGCTACACCTTC.

Ten or more counts support this clonotype. The chain employs TRBV29-1 and TRBJ2-2; D is possibly TRBD1 (7 bases). The CDR3 has 16 amino acids. V was clipped by 4 bases and J by 5 bases, with 20 bases between them. Germline V gene sequence: CDR1 SQVTM, CDR2 ANQGSEA. The CDR3 spells CSVGLGGGTRTGELFF. The CDR3, as DNA: TGCAGCGTTGGCTTAGGGGGCGGGACGAGGACCGGGGAGCTGTTTTTT.

V gene TRBV19 combines with J gene TRBJ2-3; 8 bases are shared with TRBD2. This CDR3 spans 19 amino acids. Looked up from germline, CDR1 is LNHDA and CDR2 is SQIVND (reference sequence). V shed 5 bases, J shed 6 bases, and the junction held 22 bases outside the gene matches. CDR3 region: CASSGLAGEPPKGYDTQYF. In DNA, the CDR3 is TGTGCCAGTAGTGGCCTAGCGGGTGAACCACCAAAAGGTTATGATACGCAGTATTTT.

This clonotype was counted ten times or more. The V and J genes are TRBV7-3 and TRBJ1-2; 10 nucleotides agree with TRBD1. Looked up from germline, CDR1 is SGHTA and CDR2 is FQGTGA. J was trimmed by 6 bases and V by 0 bases; bases with no gene match: 1. This CDR3 spans 14 amino acids. CDR3: CASSLTGTGDGYTF. The CDR3 DNA reads TGTGCCAGCAGCTTAACTGGGACAGGGGATGGCTACACCTTC.